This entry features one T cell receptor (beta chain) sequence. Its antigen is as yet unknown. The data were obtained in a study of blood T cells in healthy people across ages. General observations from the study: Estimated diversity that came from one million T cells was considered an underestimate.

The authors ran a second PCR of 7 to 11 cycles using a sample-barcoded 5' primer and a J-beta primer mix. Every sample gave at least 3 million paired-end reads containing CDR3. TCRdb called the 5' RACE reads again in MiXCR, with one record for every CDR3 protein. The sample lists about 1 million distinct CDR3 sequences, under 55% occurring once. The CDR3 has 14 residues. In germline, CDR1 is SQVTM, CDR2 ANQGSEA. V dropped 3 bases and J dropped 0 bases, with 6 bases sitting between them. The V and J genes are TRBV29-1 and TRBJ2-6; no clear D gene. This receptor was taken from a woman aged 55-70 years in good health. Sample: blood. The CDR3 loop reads CSVEGTSGANVLTF. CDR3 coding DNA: TGCAGCGTTGAGGGCACCTCTGGGGCCAACGTCCTGACTTTC.